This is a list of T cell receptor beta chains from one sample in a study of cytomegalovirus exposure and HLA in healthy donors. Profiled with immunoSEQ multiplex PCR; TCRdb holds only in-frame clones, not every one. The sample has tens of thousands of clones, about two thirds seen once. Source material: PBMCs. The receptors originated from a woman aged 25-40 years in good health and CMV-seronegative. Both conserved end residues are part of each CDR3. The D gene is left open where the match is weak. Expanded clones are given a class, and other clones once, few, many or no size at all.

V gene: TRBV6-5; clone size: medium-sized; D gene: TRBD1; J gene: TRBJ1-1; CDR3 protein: CASRIGQGSTEAFF; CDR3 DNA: TGTGCCAGCAGGATAGGACAGGGAAGCACTGAAGCTTTCTTT
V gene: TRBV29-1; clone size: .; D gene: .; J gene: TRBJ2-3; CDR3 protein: CSAAVGADTQYF; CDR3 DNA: TGCAGCGCCGCTGTCGGGGCAGATACGCAGTATTTT
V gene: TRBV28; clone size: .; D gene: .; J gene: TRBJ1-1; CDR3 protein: CASRAGVGTEAFF; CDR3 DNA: TGTGCCAGCAGAGCAGGGGTAGGCACTGAAGCTTTCTTT
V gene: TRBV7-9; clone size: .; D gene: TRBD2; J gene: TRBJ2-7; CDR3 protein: CASSPRTRQYF; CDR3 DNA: TGTGCCAGCAGCCCTCGGACTAGGCAGTACTTC
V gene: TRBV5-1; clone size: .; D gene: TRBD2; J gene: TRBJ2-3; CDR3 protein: CASSLVGGGTDTQYF; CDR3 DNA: TGCGCCAGCAGCTTGGTTGGGGGGGGTACAGATACGCAGTATTTT
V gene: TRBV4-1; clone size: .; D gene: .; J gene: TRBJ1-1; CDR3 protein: CASSQERRTEAFF; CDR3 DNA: TGCGCCAGCAGCCAAGAAAGGCGGACTGAAGCTTTCTTT
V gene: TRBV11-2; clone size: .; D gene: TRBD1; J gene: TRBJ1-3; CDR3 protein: CASSPDRAGNTIYF; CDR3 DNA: TGTGCCAGCAGCCCCGACAGGGCTGGAAACACCATATATTTT
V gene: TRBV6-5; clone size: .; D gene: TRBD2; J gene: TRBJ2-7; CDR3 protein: CASSYRTSGGYEQYF; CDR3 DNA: TGTGCCAGCAGTTACAGGACTAGCGGGGGATACGAGCAGTACTTC
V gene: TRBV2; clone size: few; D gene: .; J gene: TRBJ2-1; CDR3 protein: CASREGLDLQFF; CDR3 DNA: TGTGCCAGCAGGGAGGGGTTAGATTTACAGTTCTTC
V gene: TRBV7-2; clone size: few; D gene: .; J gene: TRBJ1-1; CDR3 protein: CASSPRQALRAFF; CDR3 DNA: TGTGCCAGCAGCCCGAGACAGGCCCTTCGAGCTTTCTTT
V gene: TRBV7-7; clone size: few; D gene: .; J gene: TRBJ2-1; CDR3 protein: CASSSVPGNEQFF; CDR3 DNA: TGTGCCAGCAGCTCCGTTCCGGGGAATGAGCAGTTCTTC
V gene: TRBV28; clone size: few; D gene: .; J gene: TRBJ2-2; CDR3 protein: CASTRQVENTGELFF; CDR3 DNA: TGTGCCAGTACTAGACAGGTGGAGAACACCGGGGAGCTGTTTTTT
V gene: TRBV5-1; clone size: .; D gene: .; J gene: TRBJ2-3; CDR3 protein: CASSLAGHTDTQYF; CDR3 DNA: TGCGCCAGCAGCTTAGCAGGGCACACAGATACGCAGTATTTT
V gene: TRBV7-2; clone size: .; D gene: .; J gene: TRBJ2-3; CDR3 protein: CASSLMGQSTDTQYF; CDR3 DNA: TGTGCCAGCAGCCTAATGGGGCAAAGCACAGATACGCAGTATTTT
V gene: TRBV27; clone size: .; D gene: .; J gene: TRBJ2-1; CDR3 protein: CASSSVLGNEQFF; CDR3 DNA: TGTGCCAGCAGTTCAGTACTAGGCAATGAGCAGTTCTTC
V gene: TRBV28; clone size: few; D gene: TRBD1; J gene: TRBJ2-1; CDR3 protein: CASSPLTGGVEQFF; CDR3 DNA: TGTGCCAGCAGTCCTTTGACAGGGGGCGTTGAGCAGTTCTTC
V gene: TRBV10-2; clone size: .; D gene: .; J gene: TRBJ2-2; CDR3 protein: CASSDPYLTGELFF; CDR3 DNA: TGCGCCAGCAGTGACCCATACCTAACCGGGGAGCTGTTTTTT
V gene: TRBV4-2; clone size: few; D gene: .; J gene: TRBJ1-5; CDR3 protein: CASSQGFGPTGNNQPQHF; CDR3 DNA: TGTGCCAGCAGCCAAGGGTTTGGTCCAACAGGGAACAATCAGCCCCAGCATTTT
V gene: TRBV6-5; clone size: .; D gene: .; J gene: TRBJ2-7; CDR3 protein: CASSYAGLTYEQYF; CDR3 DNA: TGTGCCAGCAGTTACGCCGGACTTACCTACGAGCAGTACTTC
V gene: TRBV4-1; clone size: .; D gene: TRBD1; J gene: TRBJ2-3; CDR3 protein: CASSRGTGGTDTQYF; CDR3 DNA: TGCGCCAGCAGCCGAGGGACAGGGGGCACAGATACGCAGTATTTT
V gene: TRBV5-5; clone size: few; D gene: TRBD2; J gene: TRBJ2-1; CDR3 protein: CASSLESGGYNEQFF; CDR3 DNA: TGTGCCAGCAGTCTAGAAAGCGGGGGCTACAATGAGCAGTTCTTC
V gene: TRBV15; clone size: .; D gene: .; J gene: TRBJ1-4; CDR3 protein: CATSGRQATNEKLFF; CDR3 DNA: TGTGCCACCAGCGGCCGACAGGCGACTAATGAAAAACTGTTTTTT
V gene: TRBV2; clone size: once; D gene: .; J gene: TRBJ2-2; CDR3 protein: CASSELGGDTGELFF; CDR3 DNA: TGTGCCAGCAGTGAACTCGGGGGTGACACCGGGGAGCTGTTTTTT
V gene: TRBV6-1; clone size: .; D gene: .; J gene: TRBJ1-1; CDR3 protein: CASSSQENTEAFF; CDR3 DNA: TGTGCCAGCAGCTCCCAGGAGAACACTGAAGCTTTCTTT
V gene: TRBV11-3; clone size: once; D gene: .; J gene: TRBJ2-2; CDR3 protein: CASSLVVGAGTGELFF; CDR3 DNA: TGTGCCAGCAGCTTAGTCGTGGGGGCCGGCACCGGGGAGCTGTTTTTT
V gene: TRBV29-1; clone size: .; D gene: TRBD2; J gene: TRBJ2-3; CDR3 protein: CSVAGGASGGPDTQYF; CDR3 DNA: TGCAGCGTTGCAGGTGGGGCTAGCGGAGGGCCAGATACGCAGTATTTT
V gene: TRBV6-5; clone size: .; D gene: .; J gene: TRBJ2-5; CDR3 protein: CASSSVHGGQYF; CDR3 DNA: TGTGCCAGCAGTTCCGTCCACGGTGGCCAGTACTTC
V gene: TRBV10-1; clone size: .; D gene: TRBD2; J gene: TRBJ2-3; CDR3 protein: CASSESGSGRFYF; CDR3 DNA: TGCGCCAGCAGTGAGTCGGGAAGCGGGAGGTTCTATTTT
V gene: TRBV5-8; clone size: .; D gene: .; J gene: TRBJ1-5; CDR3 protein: CASSYRDQPQHF; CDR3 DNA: TGTGCCAGCAGTTACAGGGACCAGCCCCAGCATTTT
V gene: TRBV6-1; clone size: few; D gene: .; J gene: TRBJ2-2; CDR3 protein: CASSERETGELFF; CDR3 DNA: TGTGCCAGCAGTGAAAGAGAAACCGGGGAGCTGTTTTTT
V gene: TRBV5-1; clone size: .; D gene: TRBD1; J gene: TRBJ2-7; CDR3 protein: CASSGDSFYEQYF; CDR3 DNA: TGCGCCAGCAGCGGGGACAGTTTCTACGAGCAGTACTTC
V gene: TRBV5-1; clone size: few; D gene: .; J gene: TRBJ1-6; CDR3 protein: CASSDLGQMGSPLHF; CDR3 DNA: TGCGCCAGCAGCGATTTAGGACAGATGGGTTCACCCCTCCACTTT
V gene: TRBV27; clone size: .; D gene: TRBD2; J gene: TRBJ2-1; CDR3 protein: CASSTELGTSGRRRNEQFF; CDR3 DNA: TGTGCCAGCAGTACCGAATTAGGGACTAGCGGGAGGAGACGAAATGAGCAGTTCTTC
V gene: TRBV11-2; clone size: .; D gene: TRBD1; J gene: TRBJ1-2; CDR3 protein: CASSTGGGYTF; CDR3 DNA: TGTGCCAGCAGCACAGGGGGTGGCTACACCTTC
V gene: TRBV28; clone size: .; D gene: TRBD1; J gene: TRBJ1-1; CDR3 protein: CASSLGFGDRGLEAFF; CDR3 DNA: TGTGCCAGCAGTTTGGGGTTTGGGGACAGGGGGCTTGAAGCTTTCTTT
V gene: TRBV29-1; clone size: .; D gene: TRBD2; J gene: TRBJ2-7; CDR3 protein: CSVRTSETYEQYF; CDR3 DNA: TGCAGCGTCAGGACTAGCGAGACCTACGAGCAGTACTTC
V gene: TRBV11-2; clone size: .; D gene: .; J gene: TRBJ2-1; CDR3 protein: CASSFLQGSYNEQFF; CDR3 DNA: TGTGCCAGCAGCTTTTTACAGGGCAGCTACAATGAGCAGTTCTTC
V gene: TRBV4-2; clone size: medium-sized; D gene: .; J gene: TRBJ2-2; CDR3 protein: CASSQGIGGTGELFF; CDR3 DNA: TGTGCCAGCAGCCAAGGAATAGGGGGCACCGGGGAGCTGTTTTTT
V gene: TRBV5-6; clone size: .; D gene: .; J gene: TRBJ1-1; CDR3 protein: CASSRPRGGSRVEAFF; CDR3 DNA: TGTGCCAGCAGCCGCCCCCGGGGAGGATCCCGAGTCGAAGCTTTCTTT
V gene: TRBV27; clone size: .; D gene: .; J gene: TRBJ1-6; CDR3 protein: CASSSDYNSPLHF; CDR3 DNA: TGTGCCAGCAGTTCAGACTATAATTCACCCCTCCACTTT
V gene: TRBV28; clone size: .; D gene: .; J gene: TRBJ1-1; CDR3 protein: CASSFNFRTEAFF; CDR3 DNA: TGTGCCAGCAGTTTCAACTTTCGAACTGAAGCTTTCTTT
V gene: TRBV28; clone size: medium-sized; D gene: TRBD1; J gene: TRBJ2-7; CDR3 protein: CASSLGTEIPYEQYF; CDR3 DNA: TGTGCCAGCAGCCTAGGGACAGAGATCCCCTACGAGCAGTACTTC
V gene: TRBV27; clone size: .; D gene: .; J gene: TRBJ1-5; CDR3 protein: CASSLGPDQPQHF; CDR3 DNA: TGTGCCAGCAGTTTAGGGCCGGATCAGCCCCAGCATTTT
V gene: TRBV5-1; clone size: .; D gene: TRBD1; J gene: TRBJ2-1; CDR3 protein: CASSLNPLQGAGEQFF; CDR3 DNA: TGCGCCAGCAGCTTGAATCCCCTACAGGGGGCAGGGGAGCAGTTCTTC
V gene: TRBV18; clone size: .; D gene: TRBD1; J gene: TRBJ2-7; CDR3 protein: CASSPARQGTYEQYF; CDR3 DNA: TGTGCCAGCTCACCGGCCCGACAGGGAACCTACGAGCAGTACTTC
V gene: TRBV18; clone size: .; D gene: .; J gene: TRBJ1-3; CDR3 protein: CASSPQSGSSGNTIYF; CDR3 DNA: TGTGCCAGCTCACCACAAAGTGGGAGCTCTGGAAACACCATATATTTT
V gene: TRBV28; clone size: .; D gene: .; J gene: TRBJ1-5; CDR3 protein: CASSLGGGGNQPQHF; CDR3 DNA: TGTGCCAGCAGCTTAGGGGGGGGTGGCAATCAGCCCCAGCATTTT
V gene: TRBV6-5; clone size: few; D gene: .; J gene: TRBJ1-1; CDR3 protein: CASRGGTEAFF; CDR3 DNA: TGTGCCAGCAGGGGCGGGACTGAAGCTTTCTTT
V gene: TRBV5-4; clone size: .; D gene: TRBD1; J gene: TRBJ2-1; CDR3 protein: CASSSLGQGYNEQFF; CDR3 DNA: TGTGCCAGCAGCTCCCTGGGACAGGGCTACAATGAGCAGTTCTTC
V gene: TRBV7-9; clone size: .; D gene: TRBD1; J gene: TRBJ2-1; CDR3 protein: CASSTLGQDYNEQFF; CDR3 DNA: TGTGCCAGCAGCACCCTGGGACAGGATTACAATGAGCAGTTCTTC
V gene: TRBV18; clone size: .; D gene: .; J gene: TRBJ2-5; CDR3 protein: CASSPLTPGETQYF; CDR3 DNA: TGTGCCAGCTCACCGTTGACACCGGGGGAGACCCAGTACTTC
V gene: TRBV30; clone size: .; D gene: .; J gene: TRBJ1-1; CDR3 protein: CAWITHTEAFF; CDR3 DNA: TGTGCCTGGATAACACACACTGAAGCTTTCTTT
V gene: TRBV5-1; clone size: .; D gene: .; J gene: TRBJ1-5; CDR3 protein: CASSFAGQLNQPQHF; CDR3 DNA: TGCGCCAGCAGCTTTGCAGGACAGCTCAATCAGCCCCAGCATTTT
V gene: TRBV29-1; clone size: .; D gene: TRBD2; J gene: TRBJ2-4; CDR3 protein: CSDWTSGRAYTKNIQYF; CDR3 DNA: TGCAGCGACTGGACTAGCGGGAGGGCCTATACCAAAAACATTCAGTACTTC
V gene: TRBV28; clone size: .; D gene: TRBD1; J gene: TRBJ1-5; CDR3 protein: CASSLSPGQGANQPQHF; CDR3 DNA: TGTGCCAGCAGCCTGAGCCCGGGACAGGGGGCCAATCAGCCCCAGCATTTT
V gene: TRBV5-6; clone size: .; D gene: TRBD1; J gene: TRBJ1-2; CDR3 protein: CASRRTGAGGYTF; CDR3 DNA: TGTGCCAGCAGACGGACAGGGGCCGGTGGCTACACCTTC
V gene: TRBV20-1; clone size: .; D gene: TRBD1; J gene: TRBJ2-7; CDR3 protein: CSVRGPYEQYF; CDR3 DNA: TGCAGTGTCAGGGGGCCCTACGAGCAGTACTTC
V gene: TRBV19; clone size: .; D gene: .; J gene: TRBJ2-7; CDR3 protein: CASTPDTGYEQYF; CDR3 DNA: TGTGCCAGCACCCCGGACACCGGCTACGAGCAGTACTTC
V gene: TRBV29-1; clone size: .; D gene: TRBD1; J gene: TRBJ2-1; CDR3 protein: CSALTGRSYNEQFF; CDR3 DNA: TGCAGCGCCCTGACAGGGCGTTCCTACAATGAGCAGTTCTTC